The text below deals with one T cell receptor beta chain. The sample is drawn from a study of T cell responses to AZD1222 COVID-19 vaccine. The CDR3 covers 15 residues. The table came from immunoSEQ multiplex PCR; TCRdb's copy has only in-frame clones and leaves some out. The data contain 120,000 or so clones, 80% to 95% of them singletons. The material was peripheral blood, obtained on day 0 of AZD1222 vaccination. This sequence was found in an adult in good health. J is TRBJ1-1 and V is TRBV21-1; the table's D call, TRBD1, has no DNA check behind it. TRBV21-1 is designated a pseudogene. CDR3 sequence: CASSKGGSSNTEAFF. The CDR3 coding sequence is TGTGCCAGCAGCAAAGGGGGCAGCTCGAACACTGAAGCTTTCTTT.